This T cell receptor (beta chain) emerged from a study of kidney transplant recipient with SARS-CoV-2 infection. This clonotype was observed at least ten times. Trimming took 5 bases from V and 1 from J; bases not matched to a gene: 8. The CDR3 covers 15 residues. Germline V lookup: CDR1 LNHDA, CDR2 SQIVND (reference sequence). TCRdb independently ran MiXCR on the reads; one entry per CDR3 protein. The data contain about 250,000 distinct CDR3 sequences, under 35% of them singletons. The receptor was isolated from a young adult male patient who had COVID-19 and was a kidney transplant recipient. The graft donor may have given rise to some T cells. The chain combines TRBV19 with TRBJ2-7; TRBD2 aligns across 7 bases. The sample was a blood sample, taken at baseline and between days 110 and 120 from a kidney transplant recipient. The CDR3 DNA reads as TGTGCCAGTAGTGTGGGACTATTTGTTTCCTACGAGCAGTACTTC. Its translation: CASSVGLFVSYEQYF.